This T cell receptor beta chain was sequenced in a study of T cell clonality in common variable immunodeficiency (dated by TCRdb to the mid-2010s). Most of the CVID patients and most of the healthy controls were of Caucasian heritage. From each donor, roughly 4.5 to 8 ml of heparinized peripheral whole blood was collected. TCRbeta CDR3 repertoires were sequenced from genomic DNA of adults with common variable immune deficiency (CVID) and healthy adult controls. The control group comprised some 22 healthy adult volunteers, roughly 12 female and about 10 male, aged about 23 to 75 years with a mean age of approximately 30. Diluted blood was density-centrifuged over Hypaque 1077 or Ficoll-Paque to isolate peripheral blood mononuclear cells. Genomic DNA was obtained from unsorted mononuclear cells through either Qiagen column purification or a centrifugation-based method. The CDR3 goes from the cysteine to the phenylalanine over 14 residues. Part of the CDR3 DNA is given, 33 bases translated from base 1. V and J are trimmed by 5 bases and 5 bases, and the gene matches miss 5 bases of the junction. CDR1 and CDR2 are read off the germline V gene as MNHEY and SVGEGT.

For sequencing, equivalent amounts of genomic DNA were input from CVID and control samples. For every sample, a 60 bp segment covering the rearranged TCRbeta CDR3 region was amplified and then sequenced. The immunoSEQ assay, a bias-corrected multiplex PCR combined with high-throughput sequencing, was used to amplify TCRbeta. As for how the authors treated the data: Each unique nucleotide sequence was treated as a clone and annotated with V, D and J genes, copy number and frequency. Sequences were labeled productive if in frame, and non-productive if out of frame or containing stop codons. Clonality was calculated from Shannon's entropy as previously described. The predicted amino acid sequences of productive clones were used to derive mean CDR3 Kyte-Doolittle hydropathy. Using the R hclust function, scaled V gene usage was clustered hierarchically with Manhattan distance and complete linkage. To assess clone sharing by CDR3 amino acid sequence, 12 repertoires per group were resampled over 100 rounds. The repertoires were searched for around 72 published EBV-specific and some 240 published CMV-specific TCRbeta sequences. After two CVID samples that produced fewer than 10,000 sequences were dropped from the analysis, some 40 CVID repertoires remained. The table was pulled from immuneACCESS by TCRdb, which kept in-frame rearrangements only. Such tables lose some clones; where checked, under half of the loss comes from unresolved V genes, and the rest has no known cause. The V and J calls and clone size come from that table; D and trimming were worked out from the DNA. This sample was tabulated with under 30,000 clones, among which there are no singletons. Around an eighth of the sample is taken by the ten largest.

This clone was recorded many times. The clone's antigen remains unknown. The missing CDR3 end, 3 residues past where the read stops, is filled in from the germline J gene. General study outcomes and caveats: TCRbeta clonality was higher in CVID subjects than in healthy controls (t-test p = 0.018), and the increase was most characteristic of about a third of subjects. Fewer deletions and N-nucleotide insertions were reportedly observed in CVID TCRbeta sequences, and highly modified clones with 13 or more V deletions were reportedly absent from CVID TCRbeta sequences. Even though DNA input was equal, the average per sample came to some 90,000 unique sequences for controls compared with roughly 30,000 for CVID samples. Healthy controls shared more TCRbeta clones with each other than CVID subjects shared among themselves (p < 0.0001). According to the authors, figuring out what caused the increased clonality in CVID would require sequencing the repertoires of T cell subpopulations. Correlations of repertoire features with clinical complications were constrained by heterogeneity among patients within the CVID cohort.

The receptor chain draws on TRBV6-2 or TRBV6-3 and TRBJ2-5, with TRBD2 matching 10 junction bases. The sequenced sample consisted of peripheral blood mononuclear cells. This clonotype was sampled from a person aged 18 to 69 in good health. The CDR3 protein: CASSGTSGVETQYF. The CDR3 bases that were read are TGTGCCAGCAGTGGAACTAGCGGGGTCGAGACC.